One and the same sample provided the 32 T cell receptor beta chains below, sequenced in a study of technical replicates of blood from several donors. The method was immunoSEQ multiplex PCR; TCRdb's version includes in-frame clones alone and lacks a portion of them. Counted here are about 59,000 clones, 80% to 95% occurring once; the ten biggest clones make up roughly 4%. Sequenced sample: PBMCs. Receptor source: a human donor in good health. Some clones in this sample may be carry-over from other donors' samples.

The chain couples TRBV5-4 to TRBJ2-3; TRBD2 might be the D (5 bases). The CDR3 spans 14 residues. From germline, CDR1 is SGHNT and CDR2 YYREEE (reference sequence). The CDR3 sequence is CASKGRTLTDTQYF. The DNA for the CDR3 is TGTGCTTCTAAAGGGCGGACTCTCACAGATACGCAGTATTTT.

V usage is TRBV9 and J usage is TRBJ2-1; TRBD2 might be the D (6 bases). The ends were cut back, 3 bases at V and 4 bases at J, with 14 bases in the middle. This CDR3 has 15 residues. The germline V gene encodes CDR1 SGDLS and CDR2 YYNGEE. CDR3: CASSAQGLIYNEQFF. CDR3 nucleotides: TGTGCCAGCAGCGCCCAGGGACTCATTTACAATGAGCAGTTCTTC.

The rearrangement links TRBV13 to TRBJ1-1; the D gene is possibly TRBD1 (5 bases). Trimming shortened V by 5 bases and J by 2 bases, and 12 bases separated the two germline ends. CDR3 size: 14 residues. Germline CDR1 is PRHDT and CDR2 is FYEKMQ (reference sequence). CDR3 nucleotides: TGTGCCAGCAGCAAGGGGCAGGGTAACACTGAAGCTTTCTTT. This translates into CASSKGQGNTEAFF.

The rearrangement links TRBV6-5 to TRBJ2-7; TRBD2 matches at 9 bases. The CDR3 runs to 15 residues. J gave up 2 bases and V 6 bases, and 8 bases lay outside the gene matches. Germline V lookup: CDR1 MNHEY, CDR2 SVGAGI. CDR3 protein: CASSPRAGGPYEQYF. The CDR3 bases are TGTGCCAGCAGCCCAAGGGCGGGAGGGCCCTACGAGCAGTACTTC.

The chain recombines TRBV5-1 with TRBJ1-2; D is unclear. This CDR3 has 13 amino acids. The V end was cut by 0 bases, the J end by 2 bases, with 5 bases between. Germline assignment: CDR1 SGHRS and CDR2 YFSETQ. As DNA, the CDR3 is TGCGCCAGCAGCTTGGTGGAGAACTATGGCTACACCTTC. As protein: CASSLVENYGYTF.

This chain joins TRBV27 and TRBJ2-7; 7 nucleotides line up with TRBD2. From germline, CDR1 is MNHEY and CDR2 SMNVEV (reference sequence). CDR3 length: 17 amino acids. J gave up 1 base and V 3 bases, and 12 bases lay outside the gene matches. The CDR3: CASSFAGQASGSYEQYF. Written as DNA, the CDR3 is TGTGCCAGCAGTTTTGCAGGTCAGGCTAGCGGTTCCTACGAGCAGTACTTC.

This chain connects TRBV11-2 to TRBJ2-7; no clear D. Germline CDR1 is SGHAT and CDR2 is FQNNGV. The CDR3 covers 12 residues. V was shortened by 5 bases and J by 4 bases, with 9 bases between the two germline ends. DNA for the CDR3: TGTGCCAGCAGCCCACTAATTTACGAGCAGTACTTC. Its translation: CASSPLIYEQYF.

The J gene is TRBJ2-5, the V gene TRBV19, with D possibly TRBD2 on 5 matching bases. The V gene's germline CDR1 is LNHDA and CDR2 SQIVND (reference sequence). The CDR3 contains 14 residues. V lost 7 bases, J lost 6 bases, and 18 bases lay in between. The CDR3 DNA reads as TGTGCCAGTACAAATGAACCGGGGAGTCAGACCCAGTACTTC. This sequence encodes CASTNEPGSQTQYF.

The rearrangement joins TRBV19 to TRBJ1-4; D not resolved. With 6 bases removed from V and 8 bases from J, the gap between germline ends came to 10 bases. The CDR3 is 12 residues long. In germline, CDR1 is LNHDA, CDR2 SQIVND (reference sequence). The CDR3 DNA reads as TGTGCCAGTAGGGTACATCCCGAAAAACTGTTTTTT. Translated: CASRVHPEKLFF.

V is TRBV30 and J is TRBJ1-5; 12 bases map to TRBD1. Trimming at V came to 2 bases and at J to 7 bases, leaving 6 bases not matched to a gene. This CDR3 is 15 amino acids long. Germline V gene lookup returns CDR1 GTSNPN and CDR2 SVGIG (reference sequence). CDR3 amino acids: CAWSLGGTGGQPQHF. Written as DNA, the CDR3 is TGTGCCTGGAGTCTAGGTGGGACAGGGGGCCAGCCCCAGCATTTT.

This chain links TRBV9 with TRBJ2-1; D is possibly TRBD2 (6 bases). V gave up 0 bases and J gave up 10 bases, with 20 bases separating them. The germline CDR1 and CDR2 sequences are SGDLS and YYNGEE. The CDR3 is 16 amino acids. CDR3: CASSVAYGLGGEEQFF. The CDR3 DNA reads TGTGCCAGCAGCGTAGCATATGGGTTGGGCGGGGAAGAGCAGTTCTTC.

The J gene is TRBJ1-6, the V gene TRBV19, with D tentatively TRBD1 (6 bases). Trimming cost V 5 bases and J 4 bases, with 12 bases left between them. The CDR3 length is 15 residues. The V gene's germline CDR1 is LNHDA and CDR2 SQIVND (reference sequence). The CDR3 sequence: CASSPGDNYNSPLHF. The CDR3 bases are TGTGCCAGTAGTCCTGGGGACAATTATAATTCACCCCTCCACTTT.

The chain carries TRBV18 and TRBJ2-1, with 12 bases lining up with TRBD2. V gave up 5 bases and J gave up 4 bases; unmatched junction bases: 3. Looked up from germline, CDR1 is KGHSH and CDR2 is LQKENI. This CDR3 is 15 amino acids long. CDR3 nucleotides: TGTGCCAGCTCATCACTAGCGGGGGGATACAATGAGCAGTTCTTC. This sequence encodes CASSSLAGGYNEQFF.

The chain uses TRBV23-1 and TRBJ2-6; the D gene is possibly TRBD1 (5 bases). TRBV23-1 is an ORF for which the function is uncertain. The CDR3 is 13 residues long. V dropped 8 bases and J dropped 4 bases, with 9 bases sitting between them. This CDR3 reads CASGARGANVLTF. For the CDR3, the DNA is TGCGCCAGCGGGGCCCGGGGGGCCAACGTCCTGACTTTC.

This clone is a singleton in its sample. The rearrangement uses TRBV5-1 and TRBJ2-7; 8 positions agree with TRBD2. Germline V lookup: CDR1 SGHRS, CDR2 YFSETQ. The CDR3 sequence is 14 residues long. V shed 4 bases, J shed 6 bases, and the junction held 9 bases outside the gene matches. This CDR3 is CASSLAGGGPEQYF. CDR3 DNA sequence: TGCGCCAGCAGCCTAGCGGGCGGGGGCCCCGAGCAGTACTTC.

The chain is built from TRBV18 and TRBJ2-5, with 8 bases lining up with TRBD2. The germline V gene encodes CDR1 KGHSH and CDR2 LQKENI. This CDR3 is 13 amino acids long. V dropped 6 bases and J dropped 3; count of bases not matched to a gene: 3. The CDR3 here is CASSSTSEETQYF. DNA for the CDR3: TGTGCCAGCTCTTCGACTAGCGAAGAGACCCAGTACTTC.

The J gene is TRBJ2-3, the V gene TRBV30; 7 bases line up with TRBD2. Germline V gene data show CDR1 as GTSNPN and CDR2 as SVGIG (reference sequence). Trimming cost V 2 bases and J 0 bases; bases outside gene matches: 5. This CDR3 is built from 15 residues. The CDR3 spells CAWSPLSGSTDTQYF. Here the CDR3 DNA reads TGTGCCTGGAGTCCGCTTAGCGGGAGCACAGATACGCAGTATTTT.

DNA of the CDR3: TGCGCCAGCAGCCAAGACCTGGGACAGGGTCTTGGCTACACCTTC. Translating it yields CASSQDLGQGLGYTF. The chain is built from TRBV4-1 and TRBJ1-2, with TRBD1 matching over 9 bases. Germline CDR1 MGHRA, CDR2 YSYEKL. The CDR3 is 15 residues long. Trimming cost V 0 bases and J 7 bases; bases outside gene matches: 6.

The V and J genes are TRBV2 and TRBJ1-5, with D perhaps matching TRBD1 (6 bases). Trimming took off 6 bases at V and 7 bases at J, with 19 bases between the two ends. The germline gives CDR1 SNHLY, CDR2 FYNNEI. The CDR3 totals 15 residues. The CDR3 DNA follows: TGTGCCAGCAGGGGGACAACTAAAGTAGGCCAGCCCCAGCATTTT. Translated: CASRGTTKVGQPQHF.

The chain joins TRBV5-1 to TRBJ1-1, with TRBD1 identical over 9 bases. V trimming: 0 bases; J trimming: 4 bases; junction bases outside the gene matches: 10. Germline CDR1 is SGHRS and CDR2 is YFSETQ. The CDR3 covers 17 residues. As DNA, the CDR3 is TGCGCCAGCAGCTTGGCCTACGGGACAGGGTTCATCACTGAAGCTTTCTTT. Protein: CASSLAYGTGFITEAFF.

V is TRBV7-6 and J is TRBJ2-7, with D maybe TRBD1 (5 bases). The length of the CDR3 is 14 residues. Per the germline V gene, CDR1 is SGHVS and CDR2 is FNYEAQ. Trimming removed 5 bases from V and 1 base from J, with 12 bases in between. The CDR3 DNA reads TGTGCCAGCAGCCGGACACCAACATCCTACGAGCAGTACTTC. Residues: CASSRTPTSYEQYF. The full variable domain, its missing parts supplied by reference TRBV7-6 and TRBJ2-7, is GAGVSQSPRYKVTKRGQDVALRCDPISGHVSLYWYRQALGQGPEFLTYFNYEAQQDKSGLPNDRFSAERPEGSISTLTIQRTEQRDSAMYRCASSRTPTSYEQYFGPGTRLTVT.

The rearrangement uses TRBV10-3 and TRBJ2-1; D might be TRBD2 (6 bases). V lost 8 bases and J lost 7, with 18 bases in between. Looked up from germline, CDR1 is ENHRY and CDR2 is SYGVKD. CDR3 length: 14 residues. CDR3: CAIGGIDKRNEQFF. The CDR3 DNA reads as TGTGCCATCGGCGGGATCGACAAAAGAAATGAGCAGTTCTTC.

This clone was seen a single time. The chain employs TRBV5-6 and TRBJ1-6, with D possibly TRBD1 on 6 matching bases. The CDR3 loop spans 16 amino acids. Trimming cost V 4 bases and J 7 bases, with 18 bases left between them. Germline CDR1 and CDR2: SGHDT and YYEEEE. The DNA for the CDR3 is TGTGCCAGCAGCCCTGAAGGGGGTAATAGGAATTCACCCCTCCACTTT. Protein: CASSPEGGNRNSPLHF. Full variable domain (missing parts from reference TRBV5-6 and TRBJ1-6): DAGVTQSPTHLIKTRGQQVTLRCSPKSGHDTVSWYQQALGQGPQFIFQYYEEEERQRGNFPDRFSGHQFPNYSSELNVNALLLGDSALYLCASSPEGGNRNSPLHFGNGTRLTVT.

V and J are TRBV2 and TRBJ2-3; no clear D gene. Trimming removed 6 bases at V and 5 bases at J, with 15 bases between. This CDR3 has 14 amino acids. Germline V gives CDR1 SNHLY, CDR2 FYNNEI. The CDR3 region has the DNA TGTGCCAGCAGCCGGAGCCTACCTGAAGATACGCAGTATTTT. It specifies CASSRSLPEDTQYF.

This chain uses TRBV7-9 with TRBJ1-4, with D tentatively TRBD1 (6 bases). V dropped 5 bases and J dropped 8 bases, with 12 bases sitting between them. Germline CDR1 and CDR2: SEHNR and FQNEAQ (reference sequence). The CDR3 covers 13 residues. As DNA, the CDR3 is TGTGCCAGCAGCCGGGGAGGGGGGGAAAAACTGTTTTTT. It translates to CASSRGGGEKLFF.

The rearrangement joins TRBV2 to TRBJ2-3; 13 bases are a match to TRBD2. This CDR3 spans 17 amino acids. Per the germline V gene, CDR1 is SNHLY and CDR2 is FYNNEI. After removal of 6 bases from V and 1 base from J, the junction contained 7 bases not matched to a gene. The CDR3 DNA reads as TGTGCCAGCAGCCAAGGACTAGCGGGGGTAGGCACAGATACGCAGTATTTT. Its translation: CASSQGLAGVGTDTQYF.

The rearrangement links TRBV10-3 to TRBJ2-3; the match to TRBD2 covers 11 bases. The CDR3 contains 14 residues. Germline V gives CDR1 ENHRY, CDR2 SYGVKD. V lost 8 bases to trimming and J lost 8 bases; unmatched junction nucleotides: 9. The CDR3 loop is CAIGSLAGGGTQYF. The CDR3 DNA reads TGTGCCATCGGGTCGCTAGCGGGAGGCGGTACGCAGTATTTT.

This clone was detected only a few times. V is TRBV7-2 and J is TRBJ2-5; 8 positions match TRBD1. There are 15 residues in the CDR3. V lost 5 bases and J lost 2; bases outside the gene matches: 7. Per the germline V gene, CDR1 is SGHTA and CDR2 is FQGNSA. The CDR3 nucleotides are TGTGCCAGCAGCGGACGGACAGGGACGCAAGAGACCCAGTACTTC. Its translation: CASSGRTGTQETQYF.

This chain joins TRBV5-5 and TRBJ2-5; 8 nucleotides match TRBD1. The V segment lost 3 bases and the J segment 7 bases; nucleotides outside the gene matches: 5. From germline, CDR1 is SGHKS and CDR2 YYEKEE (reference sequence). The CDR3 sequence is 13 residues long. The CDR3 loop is CASSSLGQGTQYF. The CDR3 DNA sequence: TGTGCCAGCAGCTCGCTCGGACAGGGGACCCAGTACTTC.

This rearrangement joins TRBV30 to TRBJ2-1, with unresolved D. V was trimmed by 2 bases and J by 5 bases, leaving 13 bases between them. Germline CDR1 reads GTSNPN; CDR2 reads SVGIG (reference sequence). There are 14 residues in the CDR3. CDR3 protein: CAWSLGRLDNEQFF. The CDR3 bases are TGTGCCTGGAGTCTTGGCCGACTTGACAATGAGCAGTTCTTC.

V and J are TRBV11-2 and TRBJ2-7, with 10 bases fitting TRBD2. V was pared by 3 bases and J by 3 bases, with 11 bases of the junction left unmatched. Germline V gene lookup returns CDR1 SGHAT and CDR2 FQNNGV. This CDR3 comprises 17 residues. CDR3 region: CASSFTSSGGRHYEQYF. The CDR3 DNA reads TGTGCCAGCAGCTTTACGTCTAGCGGGGGAAGACACTACGAGCAGTACTTC.

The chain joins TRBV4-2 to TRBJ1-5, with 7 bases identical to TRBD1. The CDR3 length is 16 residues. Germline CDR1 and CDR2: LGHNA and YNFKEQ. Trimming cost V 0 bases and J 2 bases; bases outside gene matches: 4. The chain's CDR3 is CASSQDTGQGNQPQHF. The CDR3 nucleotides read TGTGCCAGCAGCCAAGACACCGGACAGGGCAATCAGCCCCAGCATTTT.